The sequence of this T cell receptor (beta chain) was determined in a study of blood T cell repertoires in COVID-19. Across the study: Acute-phase and convalescent COVID-19 samples originated in the United States, Italy and Spain. The cDNA or gDNA used as material had been derived from T cells, B-cell-depleted T cells, or PBMCs.

Methods used by the authors: For nucleated cells, counts were estimated from reference gene primer amplification. Assay used: immunoSEQ multiplex PCR; TCRdb lists only in-frame clones, some missing. That table is the source of V, J and clone size, and D and trimming were worked out from the DNA. The data show 300,000 to 350,000 clones, with approximately 86% seen just once and about 2.3% held by the top ten. The CDR3 loop spans 17 amino acids. J gave up 0 bases and V 6 bases, and 11 bases lay outside the gene matches. CDR1 is SEHNR, CDR2 FQNEAQ, per germline (reference sequence). The sequencing sample was made of peripheral blood. The receptor was isolated from a man between 18 and 35 years old with active or convalescent COVID-19. The V gene is TRBV7-9, the J gene TRBJ1-5; the match to TRBD1 covers 7 bases. In DNA form, the CDR3 reads TGTGCCAGCAGTTTCTCCGGGACAGACAATAGCAATCAGCCCCAGCATTTT. Translation: CASSFSGTDNSNQPQHF.